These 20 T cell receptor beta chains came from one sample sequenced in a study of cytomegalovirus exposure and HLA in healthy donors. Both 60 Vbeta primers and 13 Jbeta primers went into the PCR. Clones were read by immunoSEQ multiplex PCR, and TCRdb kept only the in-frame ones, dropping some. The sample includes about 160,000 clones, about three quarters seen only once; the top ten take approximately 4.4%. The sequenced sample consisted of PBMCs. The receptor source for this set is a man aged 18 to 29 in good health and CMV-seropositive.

In nucleotides, the CDR3 is TGTGCCAGCAGCCAAGATAAGCGGGTTGGGGGATACAATGAGCAGTTCTTC. It encodes CASSQDKRVGGYNEQFF. The chain uses TRBV14 and TRBJ2-1, with D possibly TRBD2 on 6 matching bases. This CDR3 contains 17 residues. Germline values: CDR1 SGHDN, CDR2 FVKESK. The V end was cut by 0 bases, the J end by 4 bases, with 16 bases between. The full variable domain, in which reference TRBV14 and TRBJ2-1 provide the parts outside the CDR3, is EAGVTQFPSHSVIEKGQTVTLRCDPISGHDNLYWYRRVMGKEIKFLLHFVKESKQDESGMPNNRFLAERTGGTYSTLKVQPAELEDSGVYFCASSQDKRVGGYNEQFFGPGTRLTVL.

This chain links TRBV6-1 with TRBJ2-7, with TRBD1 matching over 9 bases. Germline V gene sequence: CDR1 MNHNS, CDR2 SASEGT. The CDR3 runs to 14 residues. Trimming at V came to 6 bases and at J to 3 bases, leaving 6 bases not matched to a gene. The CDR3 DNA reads TGTGCCAGCAGGGCCGGGACAGGGAACTACGAGCAGTACGTC. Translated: CASRAGTGNYEQYV.

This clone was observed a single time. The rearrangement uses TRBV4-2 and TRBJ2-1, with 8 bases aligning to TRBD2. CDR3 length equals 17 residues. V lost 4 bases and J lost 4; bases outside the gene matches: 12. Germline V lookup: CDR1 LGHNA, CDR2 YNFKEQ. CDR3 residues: CASSPRSGRSEYNEQFF. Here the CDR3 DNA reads TGTGCCAGCAGCCCAAGAAGCGGGAGAAGTGAATACAATGAGCAGTTCTTC.

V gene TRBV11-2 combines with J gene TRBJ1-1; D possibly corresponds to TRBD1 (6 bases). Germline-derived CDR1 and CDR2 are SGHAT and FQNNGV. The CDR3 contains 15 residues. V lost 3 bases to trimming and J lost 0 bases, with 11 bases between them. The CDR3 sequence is CASSFRAGVNTEAFF. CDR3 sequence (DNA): TGTGCCAGCAGCTTTCGGGCAGGGGTGAACACTGAAGCTTTCTTT.

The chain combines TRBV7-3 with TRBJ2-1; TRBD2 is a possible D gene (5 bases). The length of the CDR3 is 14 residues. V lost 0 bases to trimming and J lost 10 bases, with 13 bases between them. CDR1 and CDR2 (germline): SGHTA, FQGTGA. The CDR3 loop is CASSLTVAGGEQFF. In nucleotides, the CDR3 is TGTGCCAGCAGCTTAACGGTCGCGGGCGGGGAGCAGTTCTTC. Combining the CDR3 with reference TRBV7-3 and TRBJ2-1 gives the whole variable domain GAGVSQTPSNKVTEKGKYVELRCDPISGHTALYWYRQSLGQGPEFLIYFQGTGAADDSGLPNDRFFAVRPEGSVSTLKIQRTERGDSAVYLCASSLTVAGGEQFFGPGTRLTVL.

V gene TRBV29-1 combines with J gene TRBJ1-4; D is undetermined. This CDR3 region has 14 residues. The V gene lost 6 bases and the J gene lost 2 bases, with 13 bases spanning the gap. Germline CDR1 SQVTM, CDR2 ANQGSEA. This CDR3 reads CSVDASGTNEKLFF. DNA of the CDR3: TGCAGCGTCGACGCGTCCGGGACTAATGAAAAACTGTTTTTT.

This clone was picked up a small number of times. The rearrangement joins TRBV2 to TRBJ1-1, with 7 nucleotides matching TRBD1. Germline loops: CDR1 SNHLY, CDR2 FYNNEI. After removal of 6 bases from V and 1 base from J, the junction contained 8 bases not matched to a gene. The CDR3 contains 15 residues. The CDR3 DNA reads TGTGCCAGCAGACCGACAGGGTCGGAGAACACTGAAGCTTTCTTT. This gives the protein CASRPTGSENTEAFF. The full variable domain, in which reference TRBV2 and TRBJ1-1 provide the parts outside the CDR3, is EPEVTQTPSHQVTQMGQEVILRCVPISNHLYFYWYRQILGQKVEFLVSFYNNEISEKSEIFDDQFSVERPDGSNFTLKIRSTKLEDSAMYFCASRPTGSENTEAFFGQGTRLTVV.

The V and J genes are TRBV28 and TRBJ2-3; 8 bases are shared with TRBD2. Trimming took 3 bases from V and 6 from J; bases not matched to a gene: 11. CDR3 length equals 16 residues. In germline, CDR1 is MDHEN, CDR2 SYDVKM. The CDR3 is CASSFLRGGPRDTQYF. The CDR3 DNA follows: TGTGCCAGCAGTTTCCTTCGGGGGGGGCCACGTGATACGCAGTATTTT.

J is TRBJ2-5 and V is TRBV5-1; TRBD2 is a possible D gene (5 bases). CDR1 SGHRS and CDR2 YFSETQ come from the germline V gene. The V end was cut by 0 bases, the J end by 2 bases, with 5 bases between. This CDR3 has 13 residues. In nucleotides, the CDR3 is TGCGCCAGCAGCTTGGGCGGGCAAGAGACCCAGTACTTC. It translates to CASSLGGQETQYF. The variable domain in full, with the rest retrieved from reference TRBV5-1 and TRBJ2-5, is KAGVTQTPRYLIKTRGQQVTLSCSPISGHRSVSWYQQTPGQGLQFLFEYFSETQRNKGNFPGRFSGRQFSNSRSEMNVSTLELGDSALYLCASSLGGQETQYFGPGTRLLVL.

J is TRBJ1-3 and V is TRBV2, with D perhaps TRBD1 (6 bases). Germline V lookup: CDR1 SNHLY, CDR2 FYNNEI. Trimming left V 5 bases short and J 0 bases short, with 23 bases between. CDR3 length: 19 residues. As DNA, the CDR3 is TGTGCCAGCAGTCCACCCCCAGGGGCCCCCATCGGCTCTGGAAACACCATATATTTT. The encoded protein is CASSPPPGAPIGSGNTIYF.

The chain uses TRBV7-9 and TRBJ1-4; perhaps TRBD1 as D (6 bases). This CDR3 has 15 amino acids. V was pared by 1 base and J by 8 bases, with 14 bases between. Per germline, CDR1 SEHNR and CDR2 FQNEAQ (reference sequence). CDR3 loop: CASSLGPGGREKLFF. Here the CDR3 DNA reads TGTGCCAGCAGCTTAGGCCCGGGGGGCAGGGAAAAACTGTTTTTT.

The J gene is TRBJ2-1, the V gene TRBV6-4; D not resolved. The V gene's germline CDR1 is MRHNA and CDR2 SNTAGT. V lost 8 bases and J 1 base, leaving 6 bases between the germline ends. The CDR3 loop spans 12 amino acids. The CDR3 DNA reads TGTGCCAGCCCACGGTCCTACAATGAGCAGTTCTTC. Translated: CASPRSYNEQFF.

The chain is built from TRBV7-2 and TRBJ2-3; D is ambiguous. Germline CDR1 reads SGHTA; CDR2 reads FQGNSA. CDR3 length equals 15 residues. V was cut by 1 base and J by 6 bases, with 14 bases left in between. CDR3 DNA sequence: TGTGCCAGCAGCTTAGAACTGTCCACCGCGGATACGCAGTATTTT. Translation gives CASSLELSTADTQYF. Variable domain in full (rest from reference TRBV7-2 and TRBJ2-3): GAGVSQSPSNKVTEKGKDVELRCDPISGHTALYWYRQSLGQGLEFLIYFQGNSAPDKSGLPSDRFSAERTGGSVSTLTIQRTQQEDSAVYLCASSLELSTADTQYFGPGTRLTVL.

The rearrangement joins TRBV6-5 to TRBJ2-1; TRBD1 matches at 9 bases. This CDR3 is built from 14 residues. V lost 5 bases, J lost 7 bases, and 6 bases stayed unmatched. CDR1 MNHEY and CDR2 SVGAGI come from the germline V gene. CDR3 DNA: TGTGCCAGCAGTCCCACAGGGGGCGTGAATGAGCAGTTCTTC. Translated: CASSPTGGVNEQFF.

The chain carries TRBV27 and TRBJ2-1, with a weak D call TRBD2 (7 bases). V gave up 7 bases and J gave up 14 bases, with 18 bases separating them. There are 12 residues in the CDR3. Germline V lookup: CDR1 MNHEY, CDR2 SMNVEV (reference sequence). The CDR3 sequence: CASNRQGGEEFF. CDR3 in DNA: TGTGCCAGCAACCGCCAAGGGGGGGAAGAGTTCTTC.

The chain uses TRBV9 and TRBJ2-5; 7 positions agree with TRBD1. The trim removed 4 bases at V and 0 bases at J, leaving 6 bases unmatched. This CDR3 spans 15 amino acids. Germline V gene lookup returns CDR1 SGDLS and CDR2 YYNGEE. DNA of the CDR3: TGTGCCAGCAGCCCCCTGACAGGGTACCAAGAGACCCAGTACTTC. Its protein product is CASSPLTGYQETQYF. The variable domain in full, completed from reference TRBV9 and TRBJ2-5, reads DSGVTQTPKHLITATGQRVTLRCSPRSGDLSVYWYQQSLDQGLQFLIQYYNGEERAKGNILERFSAQQFPDLHSELNLSSLELGDSALYFCASSPLTGYQETQYFGPGTRLLVL.

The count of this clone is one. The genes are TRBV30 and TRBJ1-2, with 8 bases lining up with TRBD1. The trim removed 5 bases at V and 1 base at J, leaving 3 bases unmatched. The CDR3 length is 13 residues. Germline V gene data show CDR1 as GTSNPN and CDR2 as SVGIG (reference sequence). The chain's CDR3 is CAWGDRGNYGYTF. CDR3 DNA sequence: TGTGCCTGGGGCGACAGGGGTAACTATGGCTACACCTTC.

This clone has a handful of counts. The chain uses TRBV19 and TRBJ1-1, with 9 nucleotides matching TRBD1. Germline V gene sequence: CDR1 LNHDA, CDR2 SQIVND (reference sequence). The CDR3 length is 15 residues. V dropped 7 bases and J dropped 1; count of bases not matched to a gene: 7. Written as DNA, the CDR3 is TGTGCCAGTATGTGGACAGGGGCAGGGAACACTGAAGCTTTCTTT. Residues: CASMWTGAGNTEAFF.

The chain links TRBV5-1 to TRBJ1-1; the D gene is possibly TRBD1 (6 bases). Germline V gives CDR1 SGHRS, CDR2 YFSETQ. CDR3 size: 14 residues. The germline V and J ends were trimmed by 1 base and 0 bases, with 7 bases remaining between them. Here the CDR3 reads CASSLTGMNTEAFF. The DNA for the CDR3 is TGCGCCAGCAGCTTGACAGGGATGAACACTGAAGCTTTCTTT.

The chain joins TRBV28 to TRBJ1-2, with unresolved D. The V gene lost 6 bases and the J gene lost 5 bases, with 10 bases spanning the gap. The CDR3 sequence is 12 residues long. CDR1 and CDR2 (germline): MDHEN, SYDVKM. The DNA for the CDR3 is TGTGCCAGCAGACTCCTACCTTATGGCTACACCTTC. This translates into CASRLLPYGYTF.